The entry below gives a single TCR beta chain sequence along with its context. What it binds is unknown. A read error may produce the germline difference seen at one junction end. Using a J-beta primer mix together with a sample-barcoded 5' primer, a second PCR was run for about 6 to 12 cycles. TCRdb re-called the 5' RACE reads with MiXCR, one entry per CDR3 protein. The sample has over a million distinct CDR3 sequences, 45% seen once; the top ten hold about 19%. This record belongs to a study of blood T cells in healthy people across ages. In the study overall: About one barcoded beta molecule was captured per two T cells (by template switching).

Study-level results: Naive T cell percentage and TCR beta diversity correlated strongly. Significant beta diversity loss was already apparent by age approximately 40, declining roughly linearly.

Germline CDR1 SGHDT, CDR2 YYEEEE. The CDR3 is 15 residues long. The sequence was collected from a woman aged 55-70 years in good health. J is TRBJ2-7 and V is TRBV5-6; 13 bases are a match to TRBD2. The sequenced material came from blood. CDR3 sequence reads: CACSERTSGSYEQYF. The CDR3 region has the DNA TGCGCCTGCAGCGAGAGGACTAGCGGGAGTTACGAGCAGTACTTC. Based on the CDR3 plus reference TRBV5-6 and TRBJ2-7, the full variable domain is DAGVTQSPTHLIKTRGQQVTLRCSPKSGHDTVSWYQQALGQGPQFIFQYYEEEERQRGNFPDRFSGHQFPNYSSELNVNALLLGDSALYLCACSERTSGSYEQYFGPGTRLTVT.